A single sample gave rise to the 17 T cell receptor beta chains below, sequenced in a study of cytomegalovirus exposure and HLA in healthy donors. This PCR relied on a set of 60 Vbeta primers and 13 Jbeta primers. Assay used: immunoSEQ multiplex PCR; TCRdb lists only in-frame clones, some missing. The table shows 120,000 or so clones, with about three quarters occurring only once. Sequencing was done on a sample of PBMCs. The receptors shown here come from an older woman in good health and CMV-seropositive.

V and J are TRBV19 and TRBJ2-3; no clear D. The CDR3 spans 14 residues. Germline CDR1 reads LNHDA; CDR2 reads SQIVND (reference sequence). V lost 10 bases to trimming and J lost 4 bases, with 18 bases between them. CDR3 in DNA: TGTGCCACTCAACAGACCTCCCGATCAGATACGCAGTATTTT. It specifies CATQQTSRSDTQYF.

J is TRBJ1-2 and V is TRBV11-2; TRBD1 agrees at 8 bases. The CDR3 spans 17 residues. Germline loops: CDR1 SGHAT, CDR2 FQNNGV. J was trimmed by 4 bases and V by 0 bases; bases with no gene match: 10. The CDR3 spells CASSLEYTGQDFYGYTF. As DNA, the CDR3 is TGTGCCAGCAGCTTAGAATACACGGGACAGGACTTCTATGGCTACACCTTC.

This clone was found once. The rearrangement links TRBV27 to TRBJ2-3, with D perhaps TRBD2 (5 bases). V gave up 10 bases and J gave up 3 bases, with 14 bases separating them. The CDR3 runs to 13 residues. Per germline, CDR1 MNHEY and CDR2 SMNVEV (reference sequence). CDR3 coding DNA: TGTGCCACCACGGGGTGGGAGACAGATACGCAGTATTTT. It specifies CATTGWETDTQYF.

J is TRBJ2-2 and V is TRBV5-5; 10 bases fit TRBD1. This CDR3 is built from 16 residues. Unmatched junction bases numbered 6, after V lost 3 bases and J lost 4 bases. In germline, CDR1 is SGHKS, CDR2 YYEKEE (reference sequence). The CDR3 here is CASSSGTGDTTGELFF. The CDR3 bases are TGTGCCAGCAGCTCCGGGACAGGGGATACCACCGGGGAGCTGTTTTTT.

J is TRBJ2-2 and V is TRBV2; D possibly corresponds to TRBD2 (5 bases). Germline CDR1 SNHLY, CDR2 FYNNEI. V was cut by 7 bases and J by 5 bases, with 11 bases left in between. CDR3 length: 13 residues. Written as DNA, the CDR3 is TGTGCCAGCAAAGTCGGGGAGACCGGGGAGCTGTTTTTT. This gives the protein CASKVGETGELFF.

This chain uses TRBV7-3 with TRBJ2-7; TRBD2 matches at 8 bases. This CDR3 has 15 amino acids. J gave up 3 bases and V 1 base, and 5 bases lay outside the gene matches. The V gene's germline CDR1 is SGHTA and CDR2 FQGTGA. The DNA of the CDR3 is TGTGCCAGCAGCTTAATCGCGGGAGGTCTCTACGAGCAGTACTTC. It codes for CASSLIAGGLYEQYF.

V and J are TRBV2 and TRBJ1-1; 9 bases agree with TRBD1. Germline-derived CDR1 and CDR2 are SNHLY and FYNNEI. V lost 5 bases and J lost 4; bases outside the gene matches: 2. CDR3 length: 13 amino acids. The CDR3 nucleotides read TGTGCCAGCAGTACGACAGGGGGCACTGAAGCTTTCTTT. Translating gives CASSTTGGTEAFF.

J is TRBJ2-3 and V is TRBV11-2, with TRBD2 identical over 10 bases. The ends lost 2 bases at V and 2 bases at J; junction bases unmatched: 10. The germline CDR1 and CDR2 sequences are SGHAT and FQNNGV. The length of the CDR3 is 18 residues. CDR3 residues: CASSLYPIAGGNTDTQYF. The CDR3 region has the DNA TGTGCCAGCAGCTTATACCCGATAGCGGGGGGTAACACAGATACGCAGTATTTT.

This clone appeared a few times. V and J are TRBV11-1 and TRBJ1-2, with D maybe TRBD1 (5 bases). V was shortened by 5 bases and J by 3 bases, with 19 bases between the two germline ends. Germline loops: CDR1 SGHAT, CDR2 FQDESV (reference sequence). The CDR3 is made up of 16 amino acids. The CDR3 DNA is TGTGCCAGCAGCCCCCAGGACATCGACAGCTACTATGGCTACACCTTC. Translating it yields CASSPQDIDSYYGYTF.

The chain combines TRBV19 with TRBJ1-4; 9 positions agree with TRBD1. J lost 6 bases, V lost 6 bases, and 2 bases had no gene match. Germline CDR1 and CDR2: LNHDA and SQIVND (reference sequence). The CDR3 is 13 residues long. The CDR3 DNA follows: TGTGCCAGTAGGCGGACAGGGGATGAAAAACTGTTTTTT. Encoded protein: CASRRTGDEKLFF.

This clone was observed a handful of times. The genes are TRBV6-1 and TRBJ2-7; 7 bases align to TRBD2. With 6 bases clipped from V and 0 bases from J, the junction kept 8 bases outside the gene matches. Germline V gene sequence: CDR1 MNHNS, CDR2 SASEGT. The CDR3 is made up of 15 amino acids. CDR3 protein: CASSPLAVGSYEQYF. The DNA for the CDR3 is TGTGCCAGCAGCCCCCTAGCGGTGGGCTCCTACGAGCAGTACTTC.

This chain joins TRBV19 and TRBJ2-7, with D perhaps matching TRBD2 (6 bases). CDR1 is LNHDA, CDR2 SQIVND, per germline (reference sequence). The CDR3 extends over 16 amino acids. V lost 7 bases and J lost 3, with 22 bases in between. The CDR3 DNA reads TGTGCCAGTACCCCTGGTGACGGGACTCAAATCTACGAGCAGTACTTC. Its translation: CASTPGDGTQIYEQYF.

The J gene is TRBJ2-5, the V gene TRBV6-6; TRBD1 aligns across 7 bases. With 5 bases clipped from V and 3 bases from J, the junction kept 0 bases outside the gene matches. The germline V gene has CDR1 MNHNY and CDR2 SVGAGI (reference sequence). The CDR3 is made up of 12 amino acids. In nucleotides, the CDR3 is TGTGCCAGCAGTACAGGGGAAGAGACCCAGTACTTC. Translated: CASSTGEETQYF.

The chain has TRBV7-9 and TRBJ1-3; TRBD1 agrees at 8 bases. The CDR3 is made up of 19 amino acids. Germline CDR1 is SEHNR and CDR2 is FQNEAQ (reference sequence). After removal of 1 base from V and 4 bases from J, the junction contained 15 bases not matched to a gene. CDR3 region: CASSLEGTGWGRGGNTIYF. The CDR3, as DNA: TGTGCCAGCAGCTTAGAAGGGACAGGTTGGGGCCGCGGAGGAAACACCATATATTTT.

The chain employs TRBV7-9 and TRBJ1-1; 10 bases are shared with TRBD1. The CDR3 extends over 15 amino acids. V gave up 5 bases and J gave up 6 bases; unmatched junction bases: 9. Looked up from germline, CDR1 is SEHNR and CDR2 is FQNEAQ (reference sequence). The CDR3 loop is CASSLRTGGSAEAFF. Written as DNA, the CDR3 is TGTGCCAGCAGCCTGAGGACAGGGGGGAGCGCTGAAGCTTTCTTT.

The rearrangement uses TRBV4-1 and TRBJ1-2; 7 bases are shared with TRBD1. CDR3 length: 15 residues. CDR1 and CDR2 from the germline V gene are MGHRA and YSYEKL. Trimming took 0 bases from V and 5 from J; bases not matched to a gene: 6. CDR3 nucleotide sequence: TGCGCCAGCAGCCAAGATGAGGGGACAGCATATGGCTACACCTTC. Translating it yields CASSQDEGTAYGYTF.

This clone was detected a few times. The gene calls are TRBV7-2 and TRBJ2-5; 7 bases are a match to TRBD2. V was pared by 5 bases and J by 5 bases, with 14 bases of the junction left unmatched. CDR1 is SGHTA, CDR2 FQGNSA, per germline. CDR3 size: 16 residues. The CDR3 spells CASSRYLAARWETQYF. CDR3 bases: TGTGCCAGCAGCCGATATCTAGCGGCGCGGTGGGAGACCCAGTACTTC.